The 21 T cell receptor beta chains presented below share a single source sample, sequenced in a study of blood T cell repertoires in COVID-19. Measured with immunoSEQ multiplex PCR; TCRdb has only the in-frame clones, and not every one. The repertoire has about 480,000 clones, 70% to 90% of them found once; the top ten carry under 9.5%. The sequencing input was PBMCs or T cells enriched from blood (not recorded which). These receptors originate from a woman between 55 and 75 years old who had recovered from COVID-19.

The chain joins TRBV5-1 to TRBJ1-5; unclear D gene. Trimming took off 4 bases at V and 5 bases at J, with 13 bases between the two ends. This CDR3 spans 14 amino acids. Germline-derived CDR1 and CDR2 are SGHRS and YFSETQ. The CDR3, as DNA: TGCGCCAGCAGCCCCTCGGGCGGGTATCAGCCCCAGCATTTT. Amino acids: CASSPSGGYQPQHF.

The rearrangement uses TRBV18 and TRBJ2-7; TRBD1 aligns across 7 bases. Germline trimming cut 6 bases from V and 3 bases from J; bases unmatched to any gene: 5. The germline V gene has CDR1 KGHSH and CDR2 LQKENI. This CDR3 is built from 13 residues. This chain's CDR3 is CASSRDSGYEQYF. CDR3 coding DNA: TGTGCCAGCTCTCGGGACAGTGGCTACGAGCAGTACTTC.

V and J are TRBV29-1 and TRBJ2-3, with D tentatively TRBD2 (7 bases). The V and J ends lost 3 bases and 1 base respectively, with 11 bases between them. The CDR3 extends over 14 amino acids. Germline CDR1 is SQVTM and CDR2 is ANQGSEA. In DNA form, the CDR3 reads TGCAGCGTTGACAAGGGGGGGGGCACAGATACGCAGTATTTT. Its translation is CSVDKGGGTDTQYF.

This chain links TRBV6-5 with TRBJ1-2; a possible D gene is TRBD1 (5 bases). Germline assignment: CDR1 MNHEY and CDR2 SVGAGI. CDR3 length: 13 amino acids. Trimming removed 2 bases at V and 6 bases at J, with 10 bases between. This CDR3 is CASSYRGEDGYTF. The CDR3 bases are TGTGCCAGCAGTTACCGGGGGGAGGATGGCTACACCTTC.

This clone has only one observation. This rearrangement joins TRBV6-5 to TRBJ1-3; 8 nucleotides align to TRBD1. J lost 2 bases, V lost 2 bases, and 5 bases had no gene match. This CDR3 region has 16 residues. Germline V gene sequence: CDR1 MNHEY, CDR2 SVGAGI. The CDR3 nucleotides read TGTGCCAGCAGTTACACAACAGGGGGACCTGGAAACACCATATATTTT. Translation: CASSYTTGGPGNTIYF.

The CDR3 DNA follows: TGTGCCAGCAGTTTCTGGGGCGGCAGGGGCTATGGCTACACCTTC. Amino acids: CASSFWGGRGYGYTF. V gene TRBV6-5 combines with J gene TRBJ1-2; a possible D gene is TRBD1 (6 bases). V was clipped by 4 bases and J by 4 bases, with 16 bases between them. The germline V gene encodes CDR1 MNHEY and CDR2 SVGAGI. The CDR3 length is 15 residues.

The chain couples TRBV24-1 to TRBJ1-5, with TRBD1 matching over 11 bases. Germline lookup yields CDR1 KGHDR and CDR2 SFDVKD. Trimming took 4 bases from V and 5 from J; bases not matched to a gene: 6. The length of the CDR3 is 16 residues. The DNA for the CDR3 is TGTGCCACCAGTGACTCAGGACAGGGGGCTTATCAGCCCCAGCATTTT. This translates into CATSDSGQGAYQPQHF.

The chain recombines TRBV10-1 with TRBJ1-2, with 11 bases aligning to TRBD1. Per the germline V gene, CDR1 is WNHNN and CDR2 is SYGVQD (reference sequence). The CDR3 runs to 18 residues. J lost 4 bases, V lost 2 bases, and 12 bases had no gene match. The CDR3 DNA is TGCGCCAGCAGTGAGGGCTGGGGACAGGGGGATGTCCGCTATGGCTACACCTTC. This gives the protein CASSEGWGQGDVRYGYTF.

This sequence joins TRBV10-3 and TRBJ1-4; weak D call: TRBD1 (5 bases). Germline V gives CDR1 ENHRY, CDR2 SYGVKD. CDR3 size: 14 residues. Trimming took 6 bases from V and 0 from J, leaving 8 bases between them. This CDR3 is CAISRDATNEKLFF. DNA for the CDR3: TGTGCCATCAGCAGGGATGCAACTAATGAAAAACTGTTTTTT.

The chain has TRBV6-5 and TRBJ2-7, with a weak D call TRBD1 (6 bases). CDR1 is MNHEY, CDR2 SVGAGI, per germline. The CDR3 is made up of 13 amino acids. V was cut by 2 bases and J by 7 bases, with 12 bases left in between. The CDR3 here is CASSYDRLREQYF. In nucleotides, the CDR3 is TGTGCCAGCAGTTACGACAGGCTCCGGGAGCAGTACTTC.

J is TRBJ2-1 and V is TRBV29-1; D gene unclear. CDR1 is SQVTM, CDR2 ANQGSEA, per germline. The V and J ends lost 3 bases and 9 bases respectively, with 18 bases between them. The length of the CDR3 is 14 residues. The CDR3 nucleotides are TGCAGCGTTGACCTCCGGGTCGTGAGTGGTGAGCAGTTCTTC. Residues: CSVDLRVVSGEQFF.

The chain has TRBV5-1 and TRBJ1-4; 9 positions match TRBD1. V was pared by 0 bases and J by 7 bases, with 4 bases of the junction left unmatched. The CDR3 has 15 amino acids. Germline CDR1 SGHRS, CDR2 YFSETQ. CDR3 coding DNA: TGCGCCAGCAGCTTGGGGGGACAGGGAGTTGAAAAACTGTTTTTT. Protein sequence: CASSLGGQGVEKLFF.

The chain has TRBV24-1 and TRBJ2-7; no clear D gene. The ends were cut back, 5 bases at V and 0 bases at J, with 7 bases in the middle. CDR1 is KGHDR, CDR2 SFDVKD, per germline. The CDR3 has 13 amino acids. The CDR3: CATSGFSSYEQYV. The CDR3 DNA sequence: TGTGCCACCAGTGGGTTCAGCTCCTACGAGCAGTACGTC.

The rearrangement joins TRBV2 to TRBJ1-2; D ambiguous. CDR1 and CDR2 (germline): SNHLY, FYNNEI. Trimming took 5 bases from V and 6 from J, leaving 16 bases between them. The CDR3 consists of 14 residues. CDR3 DNA sequence: TGTGCCAGCAGTAAAACCCCCGTGGCCGATGGCTACACCTTC. The encoded protein is CASSKTPVADGYTF.

The chain joins TRBV2 to TRBJ2-1; D not certain. CDR1 SNHLY and CDR2 FYNNEI come from the germline V gene. The germline V and J ends were trimmed by 8 bases and 7 bases, with 9 bases remaining between them. This CDR3 is 11 amino acids long. CDR3 protein: CASSVLNEQFF. The CDR3 DNA reads TGTGCCAGCTCCGTTCTTAATGAGCAGTTCTTC.

The chain employs TRBV4-1 and TRBJ2-3; possible D gene TRBD2, 5 bases. CDR3 length: 17 amino acids. The germline V gene encodes CDR1 MGHRA and CDR2 YSYEKL. The ends were cut back, 0 bases at V and 6 bases at J, with 19 bases in the middle. CDR3 in DNA: TGCGCCAGCAGCCAAGAAATGCGGGCGGCCCCTCCGGATACGCAGTATTTT. As protein: CASSQEMRAAPPDTQYF.

The chain has TRBV2 and TRBJ1-2; D unresolved. V dropped 4 bases and J dropped 2 bases, with 8 bases sitting between them. The CDR3 consists of 13 residues. Germline values: CDR1 SNHLY, CDR2 FYNNEI. CDR3 protein: CASSGETNYGYTF. Written as DNA, the CDR3 is TGTGCCAGCAGTGGCGAAACGAACTATGGCTACACCTTC.

The V and J genes are TRBV7-6 and TRBJ2-3; the D is unclear. The V gene lost 1 base and the J gene lost 6 bases, with 8 bases spanning the gap. Germline loops: CDR1 SGHVS, CDR2 FNYEAQ. The CDR3 sequence is 13 residues long. The CDR3 DNA reads as TGTGCCAGCAGCTTAGACTTCACGGATACGCAGTATTTT. Translation gives CASSLDFTDTQYF.

This chain links TRBV20-1 with TRBJ2-7; D is perhaps TRBD1 (6 bases). V lost 3 bases and J lost 7, with 16 bases in between. The CDR3 loop spans 13 amino acids. CDR1 and CDR2 (germline): DFQATT, SNEGSKA (reference sequence). The CDR3 nucleotides read TGCAGTGCTAGTGCAGGGGCCGCGAGGGAGCAGTACGTC. It yields the protein CSASAGAAREQYV.

The chain employs TRBV18 and TRBJ2-2; 8 bases map to TRBD1. The CDR3 is 12 residues long. J lost 6 bases, V lost 8 bases, and 2 bases had no gene match. Germline CDR1 and CDR2: KGHSH and LQKENI. Here the CDR3 reads CASPRGPGELFF. The CDR3 DNA reads as TGTGCCAGCCCCAGGGGGCCCGGGGAGCTGTTTTTT.

The table lists this clone with a count of one. The chain couples TRBV20-1 to TRBJ1-2; D may be TRBD1 (6 bases). There are 11 residues in the CDR3. CDR1 is DFQATT, CDR2 SNEGSKA, per germline (reference sequence). The V end lost 5 bases, the J end lost 4 bases, and 8 bases lay between the germline ends. The CDR3: CSAGGVYGYTF. The CDR3 nucleotides are TGCAGTGCTGGGGGCGTCTATGGCTACACCTTC.